The entry that follows covers one T cell receptor (beta chain) sequence. Researchers ran the PCR with 60 Vbeta and 13 Jbeta primers. Profiled with immunoSEQ multiplex PCR; TCRdb holds only in-frame clones, not every one. The sample includes 100,000 to 150,000 clones, just over 70% of them seen just once. This CDR3 region has 18 residues. The V segment lost 4 bases and the J segment 2 bases; nucleotides outside the gene matches: 7. Germline V gene data show CDR1 as SGHVS and CDR2 as FNYEAQ. The data were obtained in a study of cytomegalovirus exposure and HLA in healthy donors. Material for sequencing was PBMCs. The chain couples TRBV7-6 to TRBJ2-1, with 14 bases lining up with TRBD2. This TCR was recovered from a woman aged 55-69 years in good health and CMV-seropositive. CDR3 loop: CASSSEGLAGGAYNEQFF. The CDR3 coding sequence is TGTGCCAGCAGCTCTGAAGGACTAGCGGGGGGCGCCTACAATGAGCAGTTCTTC.